Detailed here is one T cell receptor (beta chain). The sample belongs to a study of blood T cell repertoires in COVID-19. Study-wide background: Both acute and convalescent COVID-19 samples were obtained from the United States, Italy and Spain. Sources were T cells, B-cell-depleted T cells, or PBMCs; the material itself was cDNA or gDNA.

As originally analysed: Amplification of reference gene primers was used by the study to estimate nucleated cell counts. Measured with immunoSEQ multiplex PCR; TCRdb has only the in-frame clones, and not every one. V and J calls plus clone size are reproduced from that table; the DNA served to infer D and trimming. The table records nearly 11,000 clones, approximately 85% of them present only once. The CDR3 extends over 12 amino acids. CDR1 SEHNR and CDR2 FQNEAQ come from the germline V gene (reference sequence). V lost 4 bases, J lost 4 bases, and 8 bases lay in between. The sequence was obtained from a man aged 50-59 years with active COVID-19. Sequenced sample: peripheral blood. The chain employs TRBV7-9 and TRBJ2-7; TRBD2 is a possible D gene (6 bases). The CDR3 sequence is CASSSGLYEQYF. In DNA, the CDR3 is TGTGCCAGCAGCTCGGGACTTTACGAGCAGTACTTC. The full variable domain, rest sourced from reference TRBV7-9 and TRBJ2-7, is DTGVSQNPRHKITKRGQNVTFRCDPISEHNRLYWYRQTLGQGPEFLTYFQNEAQLEKSRLLSDRFSAERPKGSFSTLEIQRTEQGDSAMYLCASSSGLYEQYFGPGTRLTVT.